The 14 T cell receptor beta chains given below trace back to one sample, sequenced in a study of STAT5B mutations in CD4+ large granular lymphocyte leukemia. Measured with immunoSEQ multiplex PCR; TCRdb has only the in-frame clones, and not every one. In the table there are around 28,000 clones, roughly 70% of which are singletons. Source material: CD4+ T cells from blood buffy coats. Receptor source: a human donor in good health.

The V call is TRBV5-4, the J call TRBJ1-1; 7 positions agree with TRBD1. V was clipped by 2 bases and J by 2 bases; unmatched bases: 6. The CDR3 spans 15 residues. Germline CDR1 SGHNT, CDR2 YYREEE (reference sequence). CDR3 region: CASSFDRAGNTEAFF. The CDR3 DNA is TGTGCCAGCAGCTTCGACAGGGCTGGCAACACTGAAGCTTTCTTT.

The CDR3 DNA reads as TGTGCCAGTAGTACAGGGACCTCTGGGGCCAACGTCCTGACTTTC. The encoded protein is CASSTGTSGANVLTF. The chain links TRBV19 to TRBJ2-6; either TRBD1 or TRBD2 may fit D (5 bases each). The germline V and J ends were trimmed by 4 bases and 0 bases, with 7 bases remaining between them. The CDR3 covers 15 residues. The germline gives CDR1 LNHDA, CDR2 SQIVND (reference sequence).

CDR3 nucleotides: TGTGCCAGCAGTCCCCGGACTAGCGGGGGCCCGGAGACCCAGTACTTC. Translation gives CASSPRTSGGPETQYF. The chain combines TRBV7-9 with TRBJ2-5; 13 bases agree with TRBD2. The germline V gene encodes CDR1 SEHNR and CDR2 FQNEAQ (reference sequence). The J segment lost 5 bases and the V segment lost 6 bases, leaving 9 bases of the junction unmatched. The length of the CDR3 is 16 residues.

V usage is TRBV6-4 and J usage is TRBJ2-7, with no clear D. V shed 0 bases and J shed 12 bases, with 0 bases lying between them. This CDR3 is built from 8 residues. Germline CDR1 and CDR2: MRHNA and SNTAGT. The CDR3 DNA is TGTGCCAGCAGTGACTCGTACGTC. It encodes CASSDSYV.

This chain joins TRBV19 and TRBJ2-1; no clear D gene. From germline, CDR1 is LNHDA and CDR2 SQIVND (reference sequence). This CDR3 is 11 amino acids long. V gave up 5 bases and J gave up 9 bases, with 8 bases separating them. CDR3 sequence: CASSSRSEQFF. In nucleotides, the CDR3 is TGTGCCAGTAGTTCCAGGTCTGAGCAGTTCTTC.

In DNA form, the CDR3 reads TGTGCCACCAGTCGAGGCAGGGAAGGCTACAATGAGCAGTTCTTC. This gives the protein CATSRGREGYNEQFF. V gene TRBV15 combines with J gene TRBJ2-1; maybe TRBD1 (5 bases). Germline loops: CDR1 LNHNV, CDR2 YYDKDF (reference sequence). V gave up 6 bases and J gave up 3 bases, with 15 bases separating them. The CDR3 loop spans 15 amino acids.

The rearrangement uses TRBV4-1 and TRBJ1-3; TRBD1 might be the D (5 bases). The CDR3 totals 15 residues. Germline CDR1 MGHRA, CDR2 YSYEKL. Trimming pared 2 bases from V and 4 bases from J, leaving 12 bases between. Here the CDR3 DNA reads TGCGCCAGCAGCCAATCCAAAGGGGCAGGAAACACCATATATTTT. This translates into CASSQSKGAGNTIYF.

The V and J genes are TRBV10-2 and TRBJ1-1; the D is unclear. Per the germline V gene, CDR1 is WSHSY and CDR2 is SAAADI. Trimming removed 10 bases from V and 2 bases from J, with 11 bases in between. CDR3 length: 12 residues. The DNA for the CDR3 is TGCGCCACCCCACAGATTAACACTGAAGCTTTCTTT. The encoded protein is CATPQINTEAFF.

The chain is built from TRBV7-9 and TRBJ1-1; D unclear. This CDR3 is 14 amino acids long. The V end was cut by 4 bases, the J end by 1 base, with 10 bases between. The germline V gene has CDR1 SEHNR and CDR2 FQNEAQ (reference sequence). The CDR3 nucleotides read TGTGCCAGCAGCTCCCCTCCGACGAACACTGAAGCTTTCTTT. Amino acid sequence: CASSSPPTNTEAFF. Filled out from reference TRBV7-9 and TRBJ1-1, the complete variable domain reads DTGVSQNPRHKITKRGQNVTFRCDPISEHNRLYWYRQTLGQGPEFLTYFQNEAQLEKSRLLSDRFSAERPKGSFSTLEIQRTEQGDSAMYLCASSSPPTNTEAFFGQGTRLTVV.

The chain combines TRBV4-3 with TRBJ2-2; TRBD2 agrees at 8 bases. The junction had 8 bases not matched to a gene; V was cut back by 5 bases and J by 6 bases. Germline V gene sequence: CDR1 LGHNA, CDR2 YSLEER. CDR3 size: 15 residues. CDR3 loop: CASSSKAGVPGELFF. The CDR3 coding sequence is TGCGCCAGCAGCTCAAAAGCGGGAGTCCCCGGGGAGCTGTTTTTT.

The chain carries TRBV10-3 and TRBJ2-1; TRBD2 matches 7 bases. J gave up 7 bases and V 0 bases, and 9 bases lay outside the gene matches. The germline V gene encodes CDR1 ENHRY and CDR2 SYGVKD. The CDR3 is 16 amino acids. The CDR3 protein is CAISESRTSLGNEQFF. The CDR3 DNA reads as TGTGCCATCAGTGAGTCCAGGACTAGTTTGGGAAATGAGCAGTTCTTC.

This clone appeared a few times. The rearrangement uses TRBV13 and TRBJ2-7, with TRBD1 identical over 7 bases. The CDR3 runs 14 residues. CDR1 PRHDT and CDR2 FYEKMQ come from the germline V gene (reference sequence). V lost 2 bases to trimming and J lost 0 bases; unmatched junction nucleotides: 1. CDR3 region: CASSLRTGSYEQYF. CDR3 DNA: TGTGCCAGCAGCTTACGGACAGGCTCCTACGAGCAGTACTTC.

The J gene is TRBJ1-4, the V gene TRBV28; 8 bases match TRBD1. CDR3 length equals 14 residues. Germline V gene sequence: CDR1 MDHEN, CDR2 SYDVKM. After removal of 5 bases from V and 8 bases from J, the junction contained 7 bases not matched to a gene. CDR3 in amino acids: CASSKTGVREKLFF. The DNA for the CDR3 is TGTGCCAGCAGTAAGACAGGGGTTCGGGAAAAACTGTTTTTT.

The chain carries TRBV28 and TRBJ1-2; possible D gene TRBD1, 6 bases. V shed 6 bases and J shed 4 bases, with 18 bases lying between them. Looked up from germline, CDR1 is MDHEN and CDR2 is SYDVKM. There are 15 residues in the CDR3. The CDR3 sequence is CASSPPRGGGYGYTF. The CDR3 coding sequence is TGTGCCAGCAGCCCACCAAGGGGGGGAGGCTATGGCTACACCTTC.